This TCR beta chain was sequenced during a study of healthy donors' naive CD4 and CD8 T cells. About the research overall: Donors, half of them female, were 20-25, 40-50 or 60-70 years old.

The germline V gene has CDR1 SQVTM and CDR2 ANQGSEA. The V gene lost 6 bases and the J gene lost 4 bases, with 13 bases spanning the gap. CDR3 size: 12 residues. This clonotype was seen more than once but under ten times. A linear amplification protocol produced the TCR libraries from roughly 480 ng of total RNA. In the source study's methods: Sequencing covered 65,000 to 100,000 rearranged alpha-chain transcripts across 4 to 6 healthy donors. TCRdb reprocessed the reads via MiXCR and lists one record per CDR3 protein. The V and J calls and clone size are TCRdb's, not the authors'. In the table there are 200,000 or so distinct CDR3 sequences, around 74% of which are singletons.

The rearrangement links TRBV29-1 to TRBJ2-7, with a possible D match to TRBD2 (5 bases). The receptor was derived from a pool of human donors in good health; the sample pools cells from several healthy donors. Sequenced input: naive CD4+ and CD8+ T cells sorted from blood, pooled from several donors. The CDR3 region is CSVTRGDYEQYF. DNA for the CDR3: TGCAGCGTCACCCGGGGAGATTACGAGCAGTACTTC.